The T cell receptor (beta chain) under discussion was sequenced for a study of T-cell memory formation after mild COVID-19. Turning to the study itself: The two donors had largely donor-specific TCR clusters. Study-wide points: Contracting clones, day 15 to 85, had balanced CD4/CD8, and later expanders favored CD4+.

TCRdb redid the calling of the 5' RACE reads with MiXCR, one entry per CDR3 protein. The sample records under 700,000 distinct CDR3 sequences, around 21% being singletons. Germline values: CDR1 SGHDN, CDR2 FVKESK. Trimming took 0 bases from V and 2 from J, leaving 11 bases between them. This CDR3 contains 16 residues. This clonotype appeared many times. Its target is unknown. This chain connects TRBV14 to TRBJ2-1; D is ambiguous. This receptor was obtained from an adult woman who had mild COVID-19 (a few samples of this study predate the infection). Cell type and time point are not known. Source material: PBMCs or a T cell subset sorted from them (not recorded which). The CDR3 sequence: CASSQDYVSPYNEQFF. Here the CDR3 DNA reads TGTGCCAGCAGCCAAGACTATGTGAGCCCCTACAATGAGCAGTTCTTC. Based on the CDR3 plus reference TRBV14 and TRBJ2-1, the full variable domain is EAGVTQFPSHSVIEKGQTVTLRCDPISGHDNLYWYRRVMGKEIKFLLHFVKESKQDESGMPNNRFLAERTGGTYSTLKVQPAELEDSGVYFCASSQDYVSPYNEQFFGPGTRLTVL.